This TCR beta chain was documented in a study of blood T cell repertoires in COVID-19. Study-level information: Whether acute or convalescent, the COVID-19 samples came from the United States, Italy and Spain.

Profiling relied on immunoSEQ multiplex PCR, and the TCRdb table lists in-frame clones only, not all of them. The repertoire holds more than 85,000 clones, with more than 80% as singletons. This clone was found once. Material: peripheral blood. This TCR derives from a human donor in a cohort sampled during active COVID-19.

DNA for the CDR3: TGCGCCAGCAGCCTGCAGGGATCTCGGGAGCAGTACTTC. It is translated as CASSLQGSREQYF. V usage is TRBV5-1 and J usage is TRBJ2-7; D possibly corresponds to TRBD1 (5 bases). V shed 4 bases and J shed 7 bases, with 15 bases lying between them. The CDR3 contains 13 residues. From germline, CDR1 is SGHRS and CDR2 YFSETQ.